This T cell receptor (beta chain) was obtained from a study of cytomegalovirus exposure and HLA in healthy donors. Background on the study: Within an early data release were about 85 million unique TCRs drawn from HLA-typed donors.

The sample holds a few counts of this clone. What it binds is unknown. V trimming: 9 bases; J trimming: 0 bases; junction bases outside the gene matches: 6. The germline CDR1 and CDR2 sequences are LNHDA and SQIVND (reference sequence). CDR3 size: 15 residues. The PCR was carried out with 60 Vbeta primers and 13 Jbeta primers. In the source study's methods: Later, an analysis found 80 million or so unique TCR beta chains, and about 10 million of these were shared. Assay: immunoSEQ multiplex PCR; the TCRdb copy retains only in-frame clones and omits some. D and trimming were read from the DNA, whereas the V and J calls and clone size are those reported in that table. The sample lists 150,000 or so clones, 70% to 90% occurring once. Study-wide results and caveats: Under in vitro conditions, a few CMV-associated chains were confirmed as specific for CMV antigens. A missense DCLRE1C variant was associated with V- and J-gene trimming of TCR beta chains in a later analysis, and an independent cohort replicated the association.

Input material: PBMCs. J is TRBJ2-3 and V is TRBV19; TRBD2 agrees at 10 bases. The receptor was derived from a woman aged 18-29 years in good health and CMV-seronegative. CDR3 region: CASRTSGRSTDTQYF. The DNA of the CDR3 is TGTGCCAGCAGGACTAGCGGCAGAAGCACAGATACGCAGTATTTT.